The following is a TCR beta chain sequence with its context. The germline V gene encodes CDR1 KGHSH and CDR2 LQKENI. The CDR3 totals 15 residues. J lost 0 bases, V lost 6 bases, and 7 bases had no gene match. The entry originates in a study of blood T cell repertoires in COVID-19. Authors' methods: Nucleated cell counts were estimated from reference gene primer amplification. Repertoires were generated with immunoSEQ multiplex PCR, while TCRdb's copy carries only in-frame clones and drops some. That table supplies the V and J calls and clone size; D and trimming were determined from the DNA. The repertoire includes about 78,000 clones, 86% of them detected once, and about 5% sits in the top ten.

The chain employs TRBV18 and TRBJ2-7; 8 nucleotides line up with TRBD1. Sequencing used peripheral blood. This receptor was obtained from a man between 45 and 60 years old with active or convalescent COVID-19. The CDR3 here is CASSLRTGLSYEQYF. Written as DNA, the CDR3 is TGTGCCAGCTCCCTCCGGACAGGGCTCTCCTACGAGCAGTACTTC.